This T cell receptor beta chain was identified in a study of blood T cells in healthy people across ages. The donors, aged roughly 6 to 90, were healthy Caucasians from Russia. Through a sample-barcoded 5' primer and a J-beta primer mix, a second PCR was run for 7 to 11 cycles. The template-switch adaptor, which had 12 random nucleotides, put a tag on each cDNA molecule. Researchers report that each sample yielded at least 2.5 million CDR3-containing paired-end reads. MiXCR, run by TCRdb on the 5' RACE reads, gives a single entry per CDR3 protein. The sample lists about 670,000 distinct CDR3 sequences, over 40% seen once, with about 13% in the top ten. Points on this clonotype: Its antigen is undetermined. This may be a read error, as it is one base from a much larger clone.

Overall study results and limits: In older individuals, TCR beta diversity per million T cells was lower, falling roughly linearly with age.

This CDR3 region has 14 residues. The germline CDR1 and CDR2 sequences are LGHDT and YNNKEL (reference sequence). The V gene is TRBV3-1, the J gene TRBJ2-7; tentative D call: TRBD1 (5 bases). The clonotype originates from a woman of 80 years or more in good health. Input material: blood. The CDR3 sequence is CASSQGTFSYERYF. DNA for the CDR3: TGTGCCAGCAGCCAAGGGACATTCTCCTACGAGCGGTACTTC.